The 27 T cell receptor beta chains presented below share a single source sample, sequenced in a study of post-analysis software for immune sequencing data. Whole-study findings and limits: Relative to controls, patients had about five TRBV segments at higher frequency, with TRBV5-6, TRBV5-1 and TRBV20-1 among these.

What these receptors recognize is not known. Incorporated into the TCR beta cDNA libraries were unique molecular identifiers, which served to reduce PCR and sequencing biases. TCRdb reprocessed the PCR reads with MiXCR, giving one entry per CDR3 protein. The sample holds over 300,000 distinct CDR3 sequences; less than 35% are singletons and the top ten take around an eighth. Sequenced material: blood. These receptors all stem from a girl aged 10 to 17 with multiple sclerosis.

This chain uses TRBV11-2 with TRBJ1-2; D perhaps matches TRBD1 (6 bases). Trimming pared 8 bases from V and 2 bases from J, leaving 12 bases between. This CDR3 is 13 amino acids long. Germline V gene data show CDR1 as SGHAT and CDR2 as FQNNGV. CDR3 in DNA: TGTGCCAGCTCGAGGGGGGGGAACTATGGCTACACCTTC. This sequence encodes CASSRGGNYGYTF. Filled out from reference TRBV11-2 and TRBJ1-2, the complete variable domain reads EAGVAQSPRYKIIEKRQSVAFWCNPISGHATLYWYQQILGQGPKLLIQFQNNGVVDDSQLPKDRFSAERLKGVDSTLKIQPAKLEDSAVYLCASSRGGNYGYTFGSGTRLTVV.

The V gene is TRBV29-1, the J gene TRBJ2-2, with D perhaps given as TRBD1 or TRBD2 (5 bases each). CDR3 length: 13 residues. The V end lost 3 bases, the J end lost 7 bases, and 12 bases lay between the germline ends. Germline V gene lookup returns CDR1 SQVTM and CDR2 ANQGSEA. The CDR3 sequence is CSVDGAMGGELFF. CDR3 in DNA: TGCAGCGTTGACGGGGCTATGGGCGGGGAGCTGTTTTTT.

This clonotype showed up just a few times. V gene TRBV5-1 combines with J gene TRBJ2-5; D gene uncertain. CDR3 length equals 15 residues. Trimming cost V 0 bases and J 4 bases, with 13 bases left between them. Per the germline V gene, CDR1 is SGHRS and CDR2 is YFSETQ. CDR3: CASSLGIRGGETQYF. CDR3 coding DNA: TGCGCCAGCAGCTTGGGTATTCGAGGTGGAGAGACCCAGTACTTC.

The rearrangement links TRBV6-5 to TRBJ1-6, with a tentative D call TRBD1 (5 bases). This CDR3 is 14 amino acids long. CDR1 and CDR2 from the germline V gene are MNHEY and SVGAGI. Trimming took off 7 bases at V and 7 bases at J, with 14 bases between the two ends. The CDR3 DNA follows: TGTGCCAGCACCGAAGGGACGGGGAATTCACCCCTCCACTTT. As protein: CASTEGTGNSPLHF.

Only a few counts were recorded for this clonotype. In DNA form, the CDR3 reads TGTGCCAGCATGAAAGAAGCGGGCGTAAACACCGGGGAGCTGTTTTTT. Translating gives CASMKEAGVNTGELFF. The V call is TRBV2, the J call TRBJ2-2, with a tentative D call TRBD2 (6 bases). V was clipped by 7 bases and J by 2 bases, with 17 bases between them. The CDR3 is made up of 16 amino acids. Germline assignment: CDR1 SNHLY and CDR2 FYNNEI.

This clonotype was observed a single time. The gene calls are TRBV5-6 and TRBJ1-1; TRBD1 matches 8 bases. The junction had 12 bases not matched to a gene; V was cut back by 4 bases and J by 10 bases. The CDR3 is made up of 14 amino acids. Germline CDR1 is SGHDT and CDR2 is YYEEEE. CDR3 in amino acids: CASSRPDREGGAFF. DNA of the CDR3: TGTGCCAGCAGCCGACCGGACAGGGAGGGGGGAGCTTTCTTT.

This chain connects TRBV4-2 to TRBJ1-4; no firm D call. With 3 bases removed from V and 0 bases from J, the gap between germline ends came to 8 bases. Germline loops: CDR1 LGHNA, CDR2 YNFKEQ. The CDR3 contains 15 residues. In DNA, the CDR3 is TGTGCCAGCAGCCAGCAAGCTTCAACTAATGAAAAACTGTTTTTT. It is translated as CASSQQASTNEKLFF.

The chain employs TRBV7-9 and TRBJ1-4; 7 bases match TRBD1. The CDR3 runs to 15 residues. The V gene end was trimmed by 3 bases and the J gene end by 5 bases; junction bases not matched to a gene: 6. Germline values: CDR1 SEHNR, CDR2 FQNEAQ (reference sequence). For the CDR3, the DNA is TGTGCCAGCAGCTTGGGGGGACAGACGAATGAAAAACTGTTTTTT. Protein: CASSLGGQTNEKLFF.

The V call is TRBV10-3, the J call TRBJ2-7; tentative D call: TRBD1 (6 bases). This CDR3 spans 14 amino acids. The germline V and J ends were trimmed by 2 bases and 3 bases, with 11 bases remaining between them. Looked up from germline, CDR1 is ENHRY and CDR2 is SYGVKD. CDR3 sequence: CAISERLDSYEQYF. In DNA form, the CDR3 reads TGTGCCATCAGTGAGAGGCTGGACAGCTACGAGCAGTACTTC.

The V and J genes are TRBV11-2 and TRBJ2-7; 8 bases align to TRBD1. CDR1 is SGHAT and CDR2 is FQNNGV in the germline V gene. The CDR3 has 15 residues. V shed 4 bases, J shed 4 bases, and the junction held 9 bases outside the gene matches. DNA for the CDR3: TGTGCCAGCAGCTCACACCCGGACAGGGAATACGAGCAGTACTTC. Translated: CASSSHPDREYEQYF.

This clonotype was observed a few times. The V call is TRBV3-1, the J call TRBJ2-7, with TRBD2 matching 7 bases. The germline V gene encodes CDR1 LGHDT and CDR2 YNNKEL (reference sequence). The V gene end was trimmed by 4 bases and the J gene end by 1 base; junction bases not matched to a gene: 7. CDR3 length: 15 residues. CDR3 DNA: TGTGCCAGCAGCCCCGATGGGCGGGGGTCCTACGAGCAGTACTTC. It is translated as CASSPDGRGSYEQYF.

A single count supports this clonotype. The rearrangement uses TRBV20-1 and TRBJ1-5; possible D gene TRBD1, 5 bases. Germline lookup yields CDR1 DFQATT and CDR2 SNEGSKA (reference sequence). The CDR3 has 14 residues. The V end lost 0 bases, the J end lost 3 bases, and 9 bases lay between the germline ends. CDR3 DNA sequence: TGCAGTGCTAGAGAGCAGGGAAACAATCAGCCCCAGCATTTT. As protein: CSAREQGNNQPQHF.

This clonotype has a handful of counts. V gene TRBV6-1 combines with J gene TRBJ1-5; weak D call: TRBD1 (5 bases). The V and J ends lost 6 bases and 6 bases respectively, with 15 bases between them. This CDR3 is built from 14 residues. Germline V gives CDR1 MNHNS, CDR2 SASEGT. The CDR3 nucleotides are TGTGCCAGCAGGCCGTCGGGGGGAGGTCAGCCCCAGCATTTT. Amino acids: CASRPSGGGQPQHF.

This clonotype was observed a few times. The J gene is TRBJ2-5, the V gene TRBV12-5, with D perhaps matching TRBD2 (6 bases). The CDR3 contains 16 residues. The V end lost 4 bases, the J end lost 2 bases, and 17 bases lay between the germline ends. Germline CDR1 LGHNT, CDR2 FRNRAP. The DNA for the CDR3 is TGTGCTAGTGGTTCGTTCACAGGAGGGGTGCAAGAGACCCAGTACTTC. It codes for CASGSFTGGVQETQYF.

This chain connects TRBV27 to TRBJ2-1, with D possibly matching TRBD2 (6 bases). This CDR3 is built from 13 residues. Looked up from germline, CDR1 is MNHEY and CDR2 is SMNVEV (reference sequence). Between the trimmed V and J ends, which lost 7 bases and 8 bases, there was a span of 15 bases. The CDR3 loop is CASTGTSKDEQFF. CDR3 sequence (DNA): TGTGCCAGCACCGGGACTTCAAAAGATGAGCAGTTCTTC.

V is TRBV28 and J is TRBJ1-1; D is unclear. In germline, CDR1 is MDHEN, CDR2 SYDVKM. V was pared by 8 bases and J by 5 bases, with 9 bases between. The CDR3 covers 11 residues. The CDR3 here is CASLSRTEAFF. In DNA form, the CDR3 reads TGTGCCAGCTTAAGCCGAACTGAAGCTTTCTTT.

The J gene is TRBJ1-6, the V gene TRBV7-2; no firm D call. The CDR3 covers 16 residues. Trimming took 1 base from V and 5 from J, leaving 12 bases between them. The germline gives CDR1 SGHTA, CDR2 FQGNSA. The CDR3 DNA reads as TGTGCCAGCAGCTTAGAGGCATACGGGAATAATTCACCCCTCCACTTT. It translates to CASSLEAYGNNSPLHF.

This clonotype has a single count. The rearrangement links TRBV12-1 to TRBJ1-1; TRBD1, the table's D call, was not compared with the DNA. TRBV12-1 is annotated as a pseudogene. The CDR3 has 12 residues. CDR3 DNA: TGTGCCAGCAGCAGACAGTGCACTGAAGCTTTCTTT. It codes for CASSRQCTEAFF.

V is TRBV29-1 and J is TRBJ2-1; D gene ambiguous. This CDR3 spans 10 amino acids. Germline V CDR1 and CDR2: SQVTM, ANQGSEA. Trimming took 7 bases from V and 7 from J, leaving 8 bases between them. The CDR3 sequence: CSGLRNEQFF. CDR3 bases: TGCAGCGGCCTTAGAAATGAGCAGTTCTTC.

This clonotype was seen a few times. The gene calls are TRBV4-3 and TRBJ2-7; unclear D gene. Germline V gene sequence: CDR1 LGHNA, CDR2 YSLEER. V gave up 1 base and J gave up 0 bases, with 10 bases separating them. CDR3 length: 15 residues. The CDR3 spells CASSQAMSNSYEQYF. The DNA for the CDR3 is TGCGCCAGCAGCCAAGCAATGAGCAACTCCTACGAGCAGTACTTC.

This clonotype was picked up a small number of times. This chain links TRBV20-1 with TRBJ2-1, with 7 bases matching TRBD2. V lost 1 base and J lost 7; bases outside the gene matches: 7. Germline CDR1 reads DFQATT; CDR2 reads SNEGSKA (reference sequence). CDR3 length: 14 amino acids. The CDR3 DNA follows: TGCAGTGCTAGAGGTTGGGGGGGGGTAAATGAGCAGTTCTTC. Encoded protein: CSARGWGGVNEQFF.

This chain connects TRBV14 to TRBJ2-1; 8 nucleotides align to TRBD1. Germline-derived CDR1 and CDR2 are SGHDN and FVKESK. This CDR3 comprises 12 residues. J gave up 10 bases and V 4 bases, and 3 bases lay outside the gene matches. The CDR3 spells CASSPRTGEQFF. The CDR3 bases are TGTGCCAGCAGCCCTCGGACAGGGGAGCAGTTCTTC.

The chain uses TRBV5-5 and TRBJ1-2; D perhaps matches TRBD1 (5 bases). CDR1 and CDR2 (germline): SGHKS, YYEKEE (reference sequence). The CDR3 sequence is 14 residues long. V was shortened by 3 bases and J by 4 bases, with 13 bases between the two germline ends. The CDR3 loop reads CASSYGMGGYGYTF. The CDR3 DNA sequence: TGTGCCAGCAGCTATGGTATGGGGGGCTATGGCTACACCTTC. The full variable domain, its missing parts supplied by reference TRBV5-5 and TRBJ1-2, is DAGVTQSPTHLIKTRGQQVTLRCSPISGHKSVSWYQQVLGQGPQFIFQYYEKEERGRGNFPDRFSARQFPNYSSELNVNALLLGDSALYLCASSYGMGGYGYTFGSGTRLTVV.

This clonotype was detected a few times. The gene calls are TRBV20-1 and TRBJ2-3; D tentatively reads TRBD1 or TRBD2 (5 bases each). Trimming stripped 6 bases from V and 13 bases from J, with 23 bases between. The CDR3 contains 13 residues. Germline CDR1 reads DFQATT; CDR2 reads SNEGSKA (reference sequence). CDR3 bases: TGCAGTGCCACGGGACGCCCGTCCCCGAGAGAGTATTTT. It codes for CSATGRPSPREYF.

This clonotype occurred a few times. The chain carries TRBV2 and TRBJ2-5; D is possibly TRBD1 (6 bases). Germline values: CDR1 SNHLY, CDR2 FYNNEI. V was trimmed by 6 bases and J by 2 bases, leaving 16 bases between them. This CDR3 spans 15 amino acids. CDR3 sequence reads: CASRRTDSPQETQYF. CDR3 nucleotides: TGTGCCAGCAGAAGGACAGACTCCCCGCAAGAGACCCAGTACTTC.

The rearrangement links TRBV4-1 to TRBJ1-2, with D perhaps matching TRBD1 (5 bases). Trimming removed 0 bases from V and 2 bases from J, with 13 bases in between. Germline V lookup: CDR1 MGHRA, CDR2 YSYEKL. The CDR3 length is 16 residues. The CDR3 DNA follows: TGCGCCAGCAGCCAAGAGTACGGGACCCTGAACTATGGCTACACCTTC. Encoded protein: CASSQEYGTLNYGYTF.

This clonotype has only a few counts. The chain joins TRBV3-1 to TRBJ1-3; D perhaps matches TRBD1 (6 bases). V was clipped by 3 bases and J by 3 bases, with 9 bases between them. CDR1 is LGHDT, CDR2 YNNKEL, per germline (reference sequence). The CDR3 spans 14 residues. The CDR3 nucleotides are TGTGCCAGCAGCCACGGGGGACATGGAAACACCATATATTTT. This codes for CASSHGGHGNTIYF.